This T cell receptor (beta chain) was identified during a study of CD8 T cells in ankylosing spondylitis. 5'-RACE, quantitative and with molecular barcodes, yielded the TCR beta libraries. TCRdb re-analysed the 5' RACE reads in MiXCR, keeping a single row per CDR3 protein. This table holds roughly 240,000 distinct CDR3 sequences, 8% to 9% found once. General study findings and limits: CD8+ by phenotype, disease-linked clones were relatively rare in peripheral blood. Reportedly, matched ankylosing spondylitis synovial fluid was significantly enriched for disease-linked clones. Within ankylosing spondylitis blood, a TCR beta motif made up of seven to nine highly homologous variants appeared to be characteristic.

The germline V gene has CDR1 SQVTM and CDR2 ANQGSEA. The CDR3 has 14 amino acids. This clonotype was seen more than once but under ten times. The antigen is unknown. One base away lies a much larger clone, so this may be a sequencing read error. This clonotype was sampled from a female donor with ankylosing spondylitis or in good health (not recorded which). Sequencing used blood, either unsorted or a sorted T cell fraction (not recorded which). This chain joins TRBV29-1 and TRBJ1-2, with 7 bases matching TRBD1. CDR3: CNVSGTDSNYGYTF. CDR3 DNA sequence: TGCAACGTCTCGGGGACAGATTCAAACTATGGCTACACCTTC. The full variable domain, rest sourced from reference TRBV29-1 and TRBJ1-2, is SAVISQKPSRDICQRGTSLTIQCQVDSQVTMMFWYRQQPGQSLTLIATANQGSEATYESGFVIDKFPISRPNLTFSTLTVSNMSPEDSSIYLCNVSGTDSNYGYTFGSGTRLTVV.